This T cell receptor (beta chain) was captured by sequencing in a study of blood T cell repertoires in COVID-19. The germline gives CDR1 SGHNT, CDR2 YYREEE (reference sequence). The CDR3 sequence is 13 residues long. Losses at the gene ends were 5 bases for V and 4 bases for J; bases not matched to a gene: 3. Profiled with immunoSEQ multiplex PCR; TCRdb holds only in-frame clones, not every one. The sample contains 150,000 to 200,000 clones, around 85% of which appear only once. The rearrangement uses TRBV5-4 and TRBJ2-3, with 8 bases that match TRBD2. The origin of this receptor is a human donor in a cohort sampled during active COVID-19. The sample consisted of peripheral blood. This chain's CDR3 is CASRTGRADTQYF. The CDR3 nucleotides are TGTGCCAGCAGAACCGGGAGGGCAGATACGCAGTATTTT.